This T cell receptor (beta chain) was retrieved from a study of blood T cell repertoires in COVID-19. Study-level background: There were acute and convalescent COVID-19 samples, and they came from the United States, Italy and Spain. Nucleic acid was either cDNA or gDNA, and it came from T cells, B-cell-depleted T cells, or PBMCs.

Original handling: Amplification with reference gene primers provided the estimates of nucleated cell counts. TCRdb keeps only in-frame clones here, not all; method: immunoSEQ multiplex PCR. Clone size and the V and J calls come from that table; the DNA yielded D and trimming. The sample carries 130,000 to 150,000 clones, 75% to 85% recorded once. This receptor was taken from a man aged 55 to 69 with active or convalescent COVID-19. The source material was peripheral blood.

CDR3 coding DNA: TGTGCCAGCAGTCCAATAACGCGGGAGGAGACAGATACGCAGTATTTT. As protein: CASSPITREETDTQYF. V usage is TRBV28 and J usage is TRBJ2-3; TRBD2 matches 8 bases. In germline, CDR1 is MDHEN, CDR2 SYDVKM. The CDR3 is 16 amino acids. Trimming took 5 bases from V and 3 from J; bases not matched to a gene: 10. The full variable domain, completed using reference TRBV28 and TRBJ2-3, is DVKVTQSSRYLVKRTGEKVFLECVQDMDHENMFWYRQDPGLGLRLIYFSYDVKMKEKGDIPEGYSVSREKKERFSLILESASTNQTSMYLCASSPITREETDTQYFGPGTRLTVL.